The 10 T cell receptor beta chains in this list originate from one sample, sequenced in a study of cytomegalovirus exposure and HLA in healthy donors. A multiplex PCR was run with 60 Vbeta primers and 13 Jbeta primers. Profiled with immunoSEQ multiplex PCR; TCRdb holds only in-frame clones, not every one. Of under 200,000 clones listed, around 85% were seen once; the top ten hold less than 2.5%. Source material: PBMCs. These receptors came from a male donor in good health and CMV-seronegative.

This rearrangement joins TRBV5-8 to TRBJ1-2; possibly TRBD1 for D (5 bases). V was clipped by 2 bases and J by 4 bases, with 15 bases between them. CDR3 size: 15 residues. The V gene's germline CDR1 is SGHTS and CDR2 YDEGEE. The CDR3 loop reads CASSFSGARRYGYTF. CDR3 DNA: TGTGCCAGCAGCTTTAGCGGGGCGCGTCGCTATGGCTACACCTTC. The variable domain in full, completed from reference TRBV5-8 and TRBJ1-2, reads EAGVTQSPTHLIKTRGQQATLRCSPISGHTSVYWYQQALGLGLQFLLWYDEGEERNRGNFPPRFSGRQFPNYSSELNVNALELEDSALYLCASSFSGARRYGYTFGSGTRLTVV.

This clone was detected ten times or more. The chain joins TRBV6-1 to TRBJ1-4; no definite D call. Germline V gives CDR1 MNHNS, CDR2 SASEGT. There are 15 residues in the CDR3. V was cut by 6 bases and J by 5 bases, with 16 bases left in between. Written as DNA, the CDR3 is TGTGCCAGCAGACGGACTCTCTCTGGGAATGAAAAACTGTTTTTT. This codes for CASRRTLSGNEKLFF.

The chain is built from TRBV7-6 and TRBJ2-7; D unresolved. CDR1 and CDR2 (germline): SGHVS, FNYEAQ. The V end was cut by 1 base, the J end by 0 bases, with 7 bases between. The length of the CDR3 is 14 residues. Written as DNA, the CDR3 is TGTGCCAGCAGCTTAGGGGCACGCTCCTACGAGCAGTACTTC. Protein product: CASSLGARSYEQYF.

The rearrangement joins TRBV5-1 to TRBJ1-2; TRBD1 is a possible D gene (5 bases). The CDR3 is 14 residues long. V was pared by 1 base and J by 6 bases, with 13 bases between. Germline loops: CDR1 SGHRS, CDR2 YFSETQ. This CDR3 is CASSLLGGSNGYTF. For the CDR3, the DNA is TGCGCCAGCAGCTTGCTTGGGGGGTCGAATGGCTACACCTTC.

V is TRBV14 and J is TRBJ1-2; D is possibly TRBD1 (5 bases). Trimming cost V 3 bases and J 6 bases, with 14 bases left between them. The germline CDR1 and CDR2 sequences are SGHDN and FVKESK. This CDR3 has 14 residues. The CDR3 sequence: CASSQGPGGDGYTF. The DNA for the CDR3 is TGTGCCAGCAGCCAGGGGCCTGGGGGGGATGGCTACACCTTC. The full variable domain, rest sourced from reference TRBV14 and TRBJ1-2, is EAGVTQFPSHSVIEKGQTVTLRCDPISGHDNLYWYRRVMGKEIKFLLHFVKESKQDESGMPNNRFLAERTGGTYSTLKVQPAELEDSGVYFCASSQGPGGDGYTFGSGTRLTVV.

V and J are TRBV6-5 and TRBJ1-1; a weak D match, TRBD1 (6 bases). Germline CDR1 and CDR2: MNHEY and SVGAGI. The CDR3 length is 14 residues. V was clipped by 7 bases and J by 5 bases, with 17 bases between them. CDR3 sequence reads: CASKPQGSWTEAFF. CDR3 DNA: TGTGCCAGCAAGCCTCAGGGGTCTTGGACTGAAGCTTTCTTT.

This rearrangement joins TRBV7-9 to TRBJ1-1; D not certain. Trimming removed 1 base at V and 1 base at J, with 10 bases between. The CDR3 length is 15 residues. Germline V CDR1 and CDR2: SEHNR, FQNEAQ (reference sequence). CDR3 protein: CASSLGQVPNTEAFF. DNA for the CDR3: TGTGCCAGCAGCTTAGGTCAGGTACCGAACACTGAAGCTTTCTTT.

The chain employs TRBV7-2 and TRBJ2-1, with D unresolved. The ends were cut back, 3 bases at V and 7 bases at J, with 10 bases in the middle. The CDR3 length is 13 residues. Germline V gene lookup returns CDR1 SGHTA and CDR2 FQGNSA. The chain's CDR3 is CASSFQVRNEQFF. The DNA of the CDR3 is TGTGCCAGCAGCTTTCAGGTTAGGAATGAGCAGTTCTTC.

The J gene is TRBJ1-6, the V gene TRBV9, with D hard to call. This CDR3 region has 14 residues. The germline V gene has CDR1 SGDLS and CDR2 YYNGEE. V lost 0 bases and J 7 bases, leaving 8 bases between the germline ends. CDR3 sequence reads: CASSVGEANSPLHF. The CDR3 DNA is TGTGCCAGCAGCGTAGGTGAAGCAAATTCACCCCTCCACTTT. Variable domain in full (rest from reference TRBV9 and TRBJ1-6): DSGVTQTPKHLITATGQRVTLRCSPRSGDLSVYWYQQSLDQGLQFLIQYYNGEERAKGNILERFSAQQFPDLHSELNLSSLELGDSALYFCASSVGEANSPLHFGNGTRLTVT.

The chain carries TRBV19 and TRBJ1-1; 9 nucleotides line up with TRBD1. After removal of 5 bases from V and 8 bases from J, the junction contained 12 bases not matched to a gene. Per germline, CDR1 LNHDA and CDR2 SQIVND (reference sequence). CDR3 length: 15 residues. The chain's CDR3 is CASSVLGQGPYEAFF. The CDR3 bases are TGTGCCAGTAGTGTCCTGGGACAGGGCCCATACGAAGCTTTCTTT.